This TCR beta chain was documented in a study of cytomegalovirus exposure and HLA in healthy donors. For the study at large: There were 100 million to 120 million unique TCR beta sequences, drawn from approximately 180 million T cells, in an earlier analysis.

Points from the study as a whole: A link between a missense DCLRE1C variant and TCR beta V- and J-gene trimming emerged from a later analysis. Analysis performed later showed TCR beta chains linked to HLA being more clonally expanded than equally common others.

The PCR contained 60 Vbeta and 13 Jbeta primers. Clones were sequenced by immunoSEQ multiplex PCR, and TCRdb holds only the in-frame ones, with some missing. This sample has approximately 120,000 clones, with approximately 70% found just once. The sample holds a few counts of this clone. The antigen is undetermined. V gave up 9 bases and J gave up 2 bases, with 16 bases separating them. Looked up from germline, CDR1 is SNHLY and CDR2 is FYNNEI. The CDR3 extends over 14 amino acids. The receptor was isolated from a man in his sixties in good health and CMV-seropositive. The sample consisted of PBMCs. The V call is TRBV2, the J call TRBJ2-5, with D maybe TRBD2 (5 bases). As DNA, the CDR3 is TGTGCCAGTAGCCCGGACGGGGAGCAAGAGACCCAGTACTTC. Amino acid sequence: CASSPDGEQETQYF.